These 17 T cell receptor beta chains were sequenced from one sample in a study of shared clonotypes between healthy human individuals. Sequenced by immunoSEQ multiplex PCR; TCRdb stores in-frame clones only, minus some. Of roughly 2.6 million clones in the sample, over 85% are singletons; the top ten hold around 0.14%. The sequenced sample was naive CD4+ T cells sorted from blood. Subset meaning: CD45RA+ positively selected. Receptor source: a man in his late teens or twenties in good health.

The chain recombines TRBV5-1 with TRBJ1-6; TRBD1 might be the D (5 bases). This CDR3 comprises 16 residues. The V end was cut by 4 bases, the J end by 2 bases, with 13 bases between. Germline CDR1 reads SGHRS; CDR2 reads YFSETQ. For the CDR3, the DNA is TGCGCCAGCAGCCCTGGGACGAATACCTATAATTCACCCCTCCACTTT. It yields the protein CASSPGTNTYNSPLHF.

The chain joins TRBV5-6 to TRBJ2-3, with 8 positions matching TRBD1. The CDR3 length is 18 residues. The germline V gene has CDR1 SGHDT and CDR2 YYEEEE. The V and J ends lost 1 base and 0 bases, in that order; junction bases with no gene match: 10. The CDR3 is CASSLRMMTGASTDTQYF. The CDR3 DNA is TGTGCCAGCAGCTTGCGGATGATGACAGGGGCTAGCACAGATACGCAGTATTTT.

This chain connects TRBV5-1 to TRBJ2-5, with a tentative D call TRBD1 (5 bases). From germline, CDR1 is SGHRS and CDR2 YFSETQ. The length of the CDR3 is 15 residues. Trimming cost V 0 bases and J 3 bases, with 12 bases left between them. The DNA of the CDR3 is TGCGCCAGCAGCTTGGGGGGCCGCGGCGAAGAGACCCAGTACTTC. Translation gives CASSLGGRGEETQYF.

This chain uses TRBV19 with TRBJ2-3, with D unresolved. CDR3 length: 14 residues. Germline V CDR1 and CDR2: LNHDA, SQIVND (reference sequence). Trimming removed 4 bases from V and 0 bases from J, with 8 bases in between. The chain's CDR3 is CASSNYLSTDTQYF. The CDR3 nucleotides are TGTGCCAGTAGTAACTATCTAAGCACAGATACGCAGTATTTT. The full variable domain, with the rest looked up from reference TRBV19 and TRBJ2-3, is DGGITQSPKYLFRKEGQNVTLSCEQNLNHDAMYWYRQDPGQGLRLIYYSQIVNDFQKGDIAEGYSVSREKKESFPLTVTSAQKNPTAFYLCASSNYLSTDTQYFGPGTRLTVL.

CDR3 sequence reads: CAWSTSRLRETQYF. DNA for the CDR3: TGTGCCTGGAGTACCTCTAGATTGCGAGAGACCCAGTACTTC. V and J are TRBV30 and TRBJ2-5; D not certain. This CDR3 has 14 residues. The V end was cut by 2 bases, the J end by 4 bases, with 14 bases between. Germline V gene lookup returns CDR1 GTSNPN and CDR2 SVGIG (reference sequence). Full variable domain (missing parts from reference TRBV30 and TRBJ2-5): SQTIHQWPATLVQPVGSPLSLECTVEGTSNPNLYWYRQAAGRGLQLLFYSVGIGQISSEVPQNLSASRPQDRQFILSSKKLLLSDSGFYLCAWSTSRLRETQYFGPGTRLLVL.

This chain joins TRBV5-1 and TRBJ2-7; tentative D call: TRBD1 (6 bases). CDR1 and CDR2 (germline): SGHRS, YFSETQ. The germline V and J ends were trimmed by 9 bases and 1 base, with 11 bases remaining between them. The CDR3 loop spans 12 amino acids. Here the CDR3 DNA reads TGCGCCACCTGTGGACAGTCCTACGAGCAGTACTTC. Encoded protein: CATCGQSYEQYF.

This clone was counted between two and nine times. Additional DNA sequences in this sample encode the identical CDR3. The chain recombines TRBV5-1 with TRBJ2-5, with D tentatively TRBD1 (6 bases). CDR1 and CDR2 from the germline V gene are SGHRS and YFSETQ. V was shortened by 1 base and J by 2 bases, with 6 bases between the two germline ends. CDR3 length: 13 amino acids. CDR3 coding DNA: TGCGCCAGCAGCTTGCAGGGGCAAGAGACCCAGTACTTC. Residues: CASSLQGQETQYF.

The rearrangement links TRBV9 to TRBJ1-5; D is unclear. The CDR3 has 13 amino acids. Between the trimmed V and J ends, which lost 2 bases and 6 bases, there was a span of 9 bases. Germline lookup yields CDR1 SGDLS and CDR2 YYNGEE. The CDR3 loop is CASSVSGVQPQHF. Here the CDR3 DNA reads TGTGCCAGCAGCGTCTCAGGAGTTCAGCCCCAGCATTTT. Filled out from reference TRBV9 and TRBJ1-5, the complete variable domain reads DSGVTQTPKHLITATGQRVTLRCSPRSGDLSVYWYQQSLDQGLQFLIQYYNGEERAKGNILERFSAQQFPDLHSELNLSSLELGDSALYFCASSVSGVQPQHFGDGTRLSIL.

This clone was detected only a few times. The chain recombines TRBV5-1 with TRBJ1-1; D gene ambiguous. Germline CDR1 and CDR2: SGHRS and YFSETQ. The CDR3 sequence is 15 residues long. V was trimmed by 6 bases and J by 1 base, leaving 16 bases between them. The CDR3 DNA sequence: TGCGCCAGCACCAACCCCGGGCGGACGAACACTGAAGCTTTCTTT. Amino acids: CASTNPGRTNTEAFF.

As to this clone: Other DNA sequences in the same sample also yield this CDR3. Here the CDR3 reads CASSYSLAGYNEQFF. The CDR3 nucleotides read TGTGCCAGCAGTTACTCACTAGCGGGATACAATGAGCAGTTCTTC. The V gene is TRBV6-5, the J gene TRBJ2-1, with TRBD2 matching over 10 bases. This CDR3 has 15 residues. The germline gives CDR1 MNHEY, CDR2 SVGAGI. V lost 0 bases and J lost 4; bases outside the gene matches: 0.

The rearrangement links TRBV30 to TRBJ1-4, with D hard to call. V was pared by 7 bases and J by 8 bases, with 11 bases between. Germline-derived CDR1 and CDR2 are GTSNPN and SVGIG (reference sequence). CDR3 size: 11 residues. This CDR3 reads CAYPVGEKLFF. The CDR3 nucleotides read TGTGCCTACCCTGTTGGGGAAAAACTGTTTTTT.

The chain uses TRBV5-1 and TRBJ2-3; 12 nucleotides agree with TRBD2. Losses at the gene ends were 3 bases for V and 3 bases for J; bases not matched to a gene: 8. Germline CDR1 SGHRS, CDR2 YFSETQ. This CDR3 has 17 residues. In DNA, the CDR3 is TGCGCCAGCAGCTCCGCTGCGACTAGCGGGGGAACAGATACGCAGTATTTT. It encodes CASSSAATSGGTDTQYF.

The CDR3 region has the DNA TGTGCCAGCAGTGGGCAGGGGGACTCGACGGGTGGCTACACCTTC. Residues: CASSGQGDSTGGYTF. The chain recombines TRBV2 with TRBJ1-2; 7 bases are a match to TRBD1. This CDR3 contains 15 residues. The germline gives CDR1 SNHLY, CDR2 FYNNEI. With 4 bases clipped from V and 7 bases from J, the junction kept 12 bases outside the gene matches.

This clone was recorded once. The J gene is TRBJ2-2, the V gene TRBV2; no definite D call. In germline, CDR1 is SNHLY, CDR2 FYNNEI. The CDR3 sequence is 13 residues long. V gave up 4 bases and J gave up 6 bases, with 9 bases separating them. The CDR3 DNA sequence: TGTGCCAGCAGTGTAGAAGATCCCGGGGAGCTGTTTTTT. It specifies CASSVEDPGELFF.

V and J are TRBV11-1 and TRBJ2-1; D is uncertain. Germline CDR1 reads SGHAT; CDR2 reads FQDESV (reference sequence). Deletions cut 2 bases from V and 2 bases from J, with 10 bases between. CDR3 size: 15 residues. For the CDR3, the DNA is TGTGCCAGCAGCTTAAACTGGCAGACCTACAATGAGCAGTTCTTC. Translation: CASSLNWQTYNEQFF.

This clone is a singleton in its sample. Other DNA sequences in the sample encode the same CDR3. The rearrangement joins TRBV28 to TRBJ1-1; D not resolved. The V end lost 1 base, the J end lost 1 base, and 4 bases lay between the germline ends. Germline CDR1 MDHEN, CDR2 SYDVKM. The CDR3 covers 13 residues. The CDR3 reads CASSLFGNTEAFF. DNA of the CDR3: TGTGCCAGCAGTTTATTTGGGAACACTGAAGCTTTCTTT.

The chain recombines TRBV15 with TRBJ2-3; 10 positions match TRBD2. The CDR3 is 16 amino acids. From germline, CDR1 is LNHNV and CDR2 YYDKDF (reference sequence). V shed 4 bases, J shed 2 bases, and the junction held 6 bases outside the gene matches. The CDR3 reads CATSTGAGGVTDTQYF. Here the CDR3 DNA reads TGTGCCACCAGCACTGGAGCGGGAGGGGTCACAGATACGCAGTATTTT.